The rows below give T cell receptor beta chains drawn from one sample of a study of blood T cell repertoires in COVID-19. The assay was immunoSEQ multiplex PCR, and TCRdb's table has in-frame clones only and misses some. The table lists around 220,000 clones, around 88% of them singletons. The sequenced sample consisted of peripheral blood. The source is a man between 18 and 29 years old with active or convalescent COVID-19. Each CDR3 is given with its conserved first and last residue. D genes are given only for firm matches. Rows may omit the clone size; those that give it use once, few, many or a size class.

-	-	TRBV15	TRBJ2-7	TGTGCCACCAGCAGAGATACGGACATCTTAGGCGAGCAGTACTTC	CATSRDTDILGEQYF
TRBD1	-	TRBV18	TRBJ1-1	TGTGCCAGCTCACCAGGCAGGGGGTACATGAACACTGAAGCTTTCTTT	CASSPGRGYMNTEAFF
TRBD2	-	TRBV3-1/TRBV3-2	TRBJ2-7	TGTGCCAGCAGCCAAGTTTACGGGGGGACTTCACTGCAGTACTTC	CASSQVYGGTSLQYF
-	-	TRBV18	TRBJ2-1	TGTGCCAGCTCACCGCCGGGTAATGAGCAGTTCTTC	CASSPPGNEQFF
TRBD1	-	TRBV9	TRBJ2-5	TGTGCCAGCAGCGATGGACAGGGGGCGCGTGCAGAGACCCAGTACTTC	CASSDGQGARAETQYF
-	-	TRBV7-2	TRBJ1-1	TGTGCCAGCAGCCGCGGGGTTTTCGCTGAAGCTTTCTTT	CASSRGVFAEAFF
-	many	TRBV11-2	TRBJ1-2	TGTGCCAGCAGCCGGGCGGGTGACCCAAACTATGGCTACACCTTC	CASSRAGDPNYGYTF
-	-	TRBV27	TRBJ2-1	TGTGCCAGCAGTTTCCCAGGGTACAATGAGCAGTTCTTC	CASSFPGYNEQFF
TRBD1	-	TRBV27	TRBJ2-1	TGTGCCAGCAGTTTGGGACAGGCTATGAGCTCCTACAATGAGCAGTTCTTC	CASSLGQAMSSYNEQFF
-	-	TRBV28	TRBJ1-1	TGTGCCAGCCTACAGACAGGAGGCTATGAAGCTTTCTTT	CASLQTGGYEAFF
TRBD2	-	TRBV2	TRBJ2-1	TGTGCCAGCAGTGTTTTGGGAGGGTACAATGAGCAGTTCTTC	CASSVLGGYNEQFF
TRBD1	-	TRBV28	TRBJ2-7	TGTGCCAGCAGTTTCGACAGGGCCACCTCCGGGGAGCAGTACTTC	CASSFDRATSGEQYF
-	-	TRBV10-2	TRBJ2-1	TGCGCCAGCAGGAGGTCGTCAGTCGATGAGCAGTTCTTC	CASRRSSVDEQFF
-	-	TRBV4-1	TRBJ2-1	TGCGCCAGCAGCCACCTAGGGGGGGGGAGTGAGCAGTTCTTC	CASSHLGGGSEQFF
TRBD1	-	TRBV4-3	TRBJ2-1	TGCGCCAGCAGCCAAGGAGGGGGCATTCGGGAGCAGTTCTTC	CASSQGGGIREQFF
-	-	TRBV24-1	TRBJ2-7	TGTGCCACCAGTGAGTGCCCAGGCTCCTACGAGCAGTACTTC	CATSECPGSYEQYF
TRBD1	once	TRBV2	TRBJ1-2	TGTGCCAGCGGGGGACAGTTGGGCGTGGGCTATGGCTACACCTTC	CASGGQLGVGYGYTF
TRBD2	-	TRBV7-2	TRBJ2-3	TGTGCCAGCAGCCCAGGACTAGCGGTTAGCACAGATACGCAGTATTTT	CASSPGLAVSTDTQYF
TRBD1	-	TRBV11-2	TRBJ1-1	TGTGCCAGCAGGGTTAGGGGGCCGACGGAAGCTTTCTTT	CASRVRGPTEAFF
-	-	TRBV30	TRBJ2-7	TGTGCCTGGTCCCTTAAACAGAGATCCTACGAGCAGTACTTC	CAWSLKQRSYEQYF
TRBD2	-	TRBV29-1	TRBJ2-2	TGCAGCGTTGAACCTAGCGGGGACGTTACCGGGGAGCTGTTTTTT	CSVEPSGDVTGELFF
-	-	TRBV6-6	TRBJ2-3	TGTGCCAGCAATTCCAGGGGAACGGATACGCAGTATTTT	CASNSRGTDTQYF
-	once	TRBV18	TRBJ1-1	TGTGCCAGCTCACCACTCAGGGTGAACACTGAAGCTTTCTTT	CASSPLRVNTEAFF
-	-	TRBV5-1	TRBJ1-6	TGCGCCAGCAGCTTGGTCGGACAGCCAGATAATTCACCCCTCCACTTT	CASSLVGQPDNSPLHF
-	-	TRBV23-1	TRBJ1-2	TGCGCCAGCACCCAGACAGCCCCAAAGTGGGGCTACACCTTC	CASTQTAPKWGYTF
TRBD1	-	TRBV27	TRBJ1-5	TGTGCCAGCAGCGCGACAGGGGGCTATCAGCCCCAGCATTTT	CASSATGGYQPQHF
TRBD2	-	TRBV4-3	TRBJ2-7	TGCGCCAGCAGCCAGAAGGGTGGGGGGGGCGAGCAGTACTTC	CASSQKGGGGEQYF
-	-	TRBV18	TRBJ1-4	TGTGCCAGCTCCAGTTCAGGTGCAACTAATGAAAAACTGTTTTTT	CASSSSGATNEKLFF
TRBD2	-	TRBV11-2	TRBJ2-5	TGTGCCAGCTTCCTCCAGTCGGGGGGGGACCAAGAGACCCAGTACTTC	CASFLQSGGDQETQYF
TRBD2	-	TRBV18	TRBJ2-1	TGTGCCAGCTCACCAGGACTAGTCGGGGGTGAGCAGTTCTTC	CASSPGLVGGEQFF
TRBD1	-	TRBV10-2	TRBJ2-7	TGCGCCAGCAGTGACCCGGGACAGGGGACCTACGAGCAGTACTTC	CASSDPGQGTYEQYF
-	-	TRBV10-1	TRBJ2-1	TGCGCCAGCCGGGACTCGAACCGGGACAGAGAGCAGTTCTTC	CASRDSNRDREQFF
-	-	TRBV3-1/TRBV3-2	TRBJ2-3	TGTGCCAGCAGCCAAGGATTTGGGGGGGGCAGCACAGATACGCAGTATTTT	CASSQGFGGGSTDTQYF
-	-	TRBV6-5	TRBJ2-7	TGTGCCAGCAGTCGCGGGACCGGAGCTCGGGAGCAGTACTTC	CASSRGTGAREQYF
TRBD1	-	TRBV19	TRBJ2-3	TGTGCCAGTACCCCCCGGGGACAGGGAAGCACAGATACGCAGTATTTT	CASTPRGQGSTDTQYF
TRBD2	-	TRBV18	TRBJ2-1	TGTGCCAGCTCACCACCGAAGGGCGGGAGGGCCTCGAATGAGCAGTTCTTC	CASSPPKGGRASNEQFF
-	-	TRBV28	TRBJ1-2	TGTGCCAGCAGTTTATTGCCAGGCCTTAACTATGGCTACACCTTC	CASSLLPGLNYGYTF
-	-	TRBV10-1	TRBJ2-1	TGCGCCAGCAATGCGGGGGCCAACGGCGGTGAGCAGTTCTTC	CASNAGANGGEQFF
TRBD1	-	TRBV28	TRBJ1-2	TGTGCCAGCAGTTTCTCCGGGACAGGACTCTATGGCTACACCTTC	CASSFSGTGLYGYTF
-	once	TRBV9	TRBJ1-4	TGTGCCAGCAGCGTAGGGTCGGCTAATGAAAAACTGTTTTTT	CASSVGSANEKLFF
-	-	TRBV5-1	TRBJ1-1	TGCGCCAGCAGCTCTACGACACCCACTGAAGCTTTCTTT	CASSSTTPTEAFF
-	-	TRBV28	TRBJ2-1	TGTGCCAGCACCCCCAGCCGAGGAGCCCTCAATGAGCAGTTCTTC	CASTPSRGALNEQFF
TRBD1	-	TRBV7-2	TRBJ2-1	TGTGCCAGCAGCGCTCGACAGGGGTTCAATGAGCAGTTCTTC	CASSARQGFNEQFF
TRBD2	-	TRBV7-9	TRBJ2-1	TGTGCCAGCAGCCCCCAAGAAGCGGGAGAGATTGATGAGCAGTTCTTC	CASSPQEAGEIDEQFF
-	-	TRBV9	TRBJ1-1	TGTGCCAGCAGCATCGGGGATTGGACTGAAGCTTTCTTT	CASSIGDWTEAFF
TRBD1	-	TRBV5-1	TRBJ1-6	TGCGCCAGCTCAGGCGACAGGGGGTCTTCACCCCTCCACTTT	CASSGDRGSSPLHF
TRBD1	-	TRBV3-1/TRBV3-2	TRBJ2-7	TGTGCCAGCAGACCCGGGACAGGGCCCTACGAGCAGTACTTC	CASRPGTGPYEQYF
-	-	TRBV7-6	TRBJ2-7	TGTGCCAGCAGCTCCGGGGGTCCCGAGCAGTACTTC	CASSSGGPEQYF
-	-	TRBV7-8	TRBJ1-2	TGTGCCAGCAACTTAATAGGGGTCTCACAGGGACCCTTTAACTATGGCTACACCTTC	CASNLIGVSQGPFNYGYTF
TRBD1	-	TRBV28	TRBJ1-3	TGTGCCAGCAGTGGGGGGACAGGGGGCTCTGGAAACACCATATATTTT	CASSGGTGGSGNTIYF
TRBD2	-	TRBV2	TRBJ2-2	TGTGCCAGCAGTACGGCACTAGCGGGAGTCGCCGGGGAGCTGTTTTTT	CASSTALAGVAGELFF
TRBD2	-	TRBV14	TRBJ2-1	TGTGCCAGCAGCCGAGTCTTAGCGGGAGTAGGTTTTTTCAATGAGCAGTTCTTC	CASSRVLAGVGFFNEQFF
-	once	TRBV13	TRBJ2-3	TGTGCCAGCAGCCCGGCGGGCTGGAGTACGCAGTATTTT	CASSPAGWSTQYF
TRBD2	-	TRBV11-2	TRBJ2-7	TGTGCCAGCACCCTAAGCCCGGGGGGAGGGGAGCAGTACTTC	CASTLSPGGGEQYF
TRBD1	-	TRBV9	TRBJ1-3	TGTGCCAGCAGCGTTGCCAAGACAGGGCGGAGCACCATATATTTT	CASSVAKTGRSTIYF
TRBD1	-	TRBV2	TRBJ2-5	TGTGCCAGCAGTGAACTCATTGGGACAGGGGAGGAGACCCAGTACTTC	CASSELIGTGEETQYF
TRBD1	-	TRBV7-6	TRBJ1-3	TGTGCCAGCAGCTTCGGACAGGGGAGCTCTGGAAACACCATATATTTT	CASSFGQGSSGNTIYF
TRBD2	-	TRBV9	TRBJ2-3	TGTGCCAGCAGCGTAGGGACTAGCGGGAGATATACGCAGTATTTT	CASSVGTSGRYTQYF
-	-	TRBV28	TRBJ1-6	TGTGCCAGCAGTTTTCGGAGCTCCTATAATTCACCCCTCCACTTT	CASSFRSSYNSPLHF